This T cell receptor beta chain emerged from a study of OX40 agonist ivuxolimab in advanced cancers. Whole-study context: Ivuxolimab, an agonistic anti-OX40 (CD134) antibody, was given to patients. All patients had ivuxolimab intravenously every 2 weeks at 0.01 to 10 mg/kg. Study-wide findings and caveats: CD4+ T cells averaged fewer expanded clones than CD8+ T cells.

Germline V gene sequence: CDR1 LNHDA, CDR2 SQIVND (reference sequence). V lost 3 bases, J lost 7 bases, and 10 bases lay in between. The CDR3 has 14 residues. Regarding this clone: As yet, its antigen is unknown.

Only in-frame clones appear in the TCRdb table, and some are missing; sequencing was by immunoSEQ multiplex PCR. The sample lists fewer than 50,000 clones; 88% were seen once. Here the sequenced sample was CD4+ or CD8+ T cells sorted from blood, taken in a trial of the OX40 agonist ivuxolimab. The rearrangement joins TRBV19 to TRBJ1-6; D not certain. This sequence originates from an adult with an advanced solid tumor such as melanoma, head and neck, liver or kidney cancer. The CDR3 region is CASSIPSGNSPLHF. The DNA of the CDR3 is TGTGCCAGTAGTATCCCCAGCGGAAATTCACCCCTCCACTTT.